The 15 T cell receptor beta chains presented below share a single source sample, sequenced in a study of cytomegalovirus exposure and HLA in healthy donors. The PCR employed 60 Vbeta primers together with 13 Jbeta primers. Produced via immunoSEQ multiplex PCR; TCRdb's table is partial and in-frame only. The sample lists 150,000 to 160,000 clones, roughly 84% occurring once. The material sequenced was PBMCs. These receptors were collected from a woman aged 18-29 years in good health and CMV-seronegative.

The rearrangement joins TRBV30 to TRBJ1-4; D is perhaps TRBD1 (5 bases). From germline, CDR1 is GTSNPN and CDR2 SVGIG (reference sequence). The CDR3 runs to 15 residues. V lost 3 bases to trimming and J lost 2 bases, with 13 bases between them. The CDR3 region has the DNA TGTGCCTGGAGGCCGAGGACATTTACTAATGAAAAACTGTTTTTT. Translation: CAWRPRTFTNEKLFF.

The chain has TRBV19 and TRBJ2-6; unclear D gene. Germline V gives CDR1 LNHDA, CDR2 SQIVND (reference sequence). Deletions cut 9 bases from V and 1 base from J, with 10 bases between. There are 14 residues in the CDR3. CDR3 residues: CARRHESGANVLTF. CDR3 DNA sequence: TGTGCCAGGAGACATGAGTCTGGGGCCAACGTCCTGACTTTC. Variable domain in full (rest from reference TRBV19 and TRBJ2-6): DGGITQSPKYLFRKEGQNVTLSCEQNLNHDAMYWYRQDPGQGLRLIYYSQIVNDFQKGDIAEGYSVSREKKESFPLTVTSAQKNPTAFYLCARRHESGANVLTFGAGSRLTVL.

CDR3 in amino acids: CASSSSGNQETQYF. As DNA, the CDR3 is TGCGCCAGCAGCTCTAGCGGGAACCAAGAGACCCAGTACTTC. The chain combines TRBV5-1 with TRBJ2-5; 9 bases map to TRBD2. Germline CDR1 SGHRS, CDR2 YFSETQ. The CDR3 is made up of 14 amino acids. V shed 3 bases and J 0 bases; nucleotides not matched to a gene: 0. Full variable domain (outside the CDR3, taken from reference TRBV5-1 and TRBJ2-5): KAGVTQTPRYLIKTRGQQVTLSCSPISGHRSVSWYQQTPGQGLQFLFEYFSETQRNKGNFPGRFSGRQFSNSRSEMNVSTLELGDSALYLCASSSSGNQETQYFGPGTRLLVL.

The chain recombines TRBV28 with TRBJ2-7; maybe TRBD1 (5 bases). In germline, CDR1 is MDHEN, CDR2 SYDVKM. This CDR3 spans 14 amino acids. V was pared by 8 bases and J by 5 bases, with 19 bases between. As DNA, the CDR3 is TGTGCCAGCCTCTCTTTGAAGGGGATCCACGAGCAGTACTTC. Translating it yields CASLSLKGIHEQYF.

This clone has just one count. The CDR3 loop is CASKGTGNEQYF. For the CDR3, the DNA is TGTGCCAGCAAAGGGACAGGGAACGAGCAGTACTTC. V is TRBV2 and J is TRBJ2-7; the match to TRBD1 covers 9 bases. J gave up 5 bases and V 7 bases, and 3 bases lay outside the gene matches. This CDR3 is built from 12 residues. Germline loops: CDR1 SNHLY, CDR2 FYNNEI.

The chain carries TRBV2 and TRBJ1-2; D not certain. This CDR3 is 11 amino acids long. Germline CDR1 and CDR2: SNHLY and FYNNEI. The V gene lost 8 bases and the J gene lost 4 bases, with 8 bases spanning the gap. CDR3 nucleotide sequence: TGTGCCAGCGAGTATGTCTATGGCTACACCTTC. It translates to CASEYVYGYTF.

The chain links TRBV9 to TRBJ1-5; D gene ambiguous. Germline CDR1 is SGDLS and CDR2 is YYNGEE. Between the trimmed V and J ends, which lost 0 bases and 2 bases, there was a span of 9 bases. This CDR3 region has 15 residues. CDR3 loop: CASSVGAWGNQPQHF. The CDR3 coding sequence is TGTGCCAGCAGCGTAGGGGCATGGGGCAATCAGCCCCAGCATTTT.

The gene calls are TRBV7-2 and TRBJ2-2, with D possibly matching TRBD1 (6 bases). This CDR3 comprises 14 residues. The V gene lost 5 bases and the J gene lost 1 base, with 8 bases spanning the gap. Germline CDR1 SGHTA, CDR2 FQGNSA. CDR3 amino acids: CASSQGQNTGELFF. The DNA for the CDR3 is TGTGCCAGCAGCCAGGGACAGAACACCGGGGAGCTGTTTTTT.

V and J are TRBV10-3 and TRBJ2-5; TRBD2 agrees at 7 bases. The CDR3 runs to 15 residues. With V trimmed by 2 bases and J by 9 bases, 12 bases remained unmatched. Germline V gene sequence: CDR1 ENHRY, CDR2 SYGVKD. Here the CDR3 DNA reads TGTGCCATCAGTGAGGAGGAGACTAGCCTAGGAGCCCAGTACTTC. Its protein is CAISEEETSLGAQYF.

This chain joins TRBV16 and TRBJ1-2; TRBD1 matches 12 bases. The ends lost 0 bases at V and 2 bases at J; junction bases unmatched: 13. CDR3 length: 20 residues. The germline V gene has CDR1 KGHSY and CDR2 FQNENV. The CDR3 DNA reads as TGTGCCAGCAGCCAATCGCACGCCGGGACAGGGGGCGATATGAACTATGGCTACACCTTC. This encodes CASSQSHAGTGGDMNYGYTF. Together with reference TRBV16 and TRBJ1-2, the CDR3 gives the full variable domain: GEEVAQTPKHLVRGEGQKAKLYCAPIKGHSYVFWYQQVLKNEFKFLISFQNENVFDETGMPKERFSAKCLPNSPCSLEIQATKLEDSAVYFCASSQSHAGTGGDMNYGYTFGSGTRLTVV.

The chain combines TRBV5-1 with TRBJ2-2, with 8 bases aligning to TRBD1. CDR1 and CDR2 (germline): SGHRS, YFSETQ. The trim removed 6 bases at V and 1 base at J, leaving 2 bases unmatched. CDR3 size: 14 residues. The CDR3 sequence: CASTTGGNTGELFF. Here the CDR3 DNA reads TGCGCCAGCACCACAGGGGGGAACACCGGGGAGCTGTTTTTT.

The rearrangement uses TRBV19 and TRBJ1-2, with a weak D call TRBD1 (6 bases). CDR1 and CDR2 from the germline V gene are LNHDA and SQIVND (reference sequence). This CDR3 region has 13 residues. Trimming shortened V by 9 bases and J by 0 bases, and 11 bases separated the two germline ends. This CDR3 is CARGASSNYGYTF. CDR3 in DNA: TGTGCCAGGGGGGCCAGCTCTAACTATGGCTACACCTTC.

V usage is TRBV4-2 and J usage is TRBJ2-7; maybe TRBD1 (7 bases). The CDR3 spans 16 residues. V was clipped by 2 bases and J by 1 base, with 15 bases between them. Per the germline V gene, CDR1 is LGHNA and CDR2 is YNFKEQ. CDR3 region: CASSQTSGGLSYEQYF. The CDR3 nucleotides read TGTGCCAGCAGCCAAACCTCAGGGGGGCTATCCTACGAGCAGTACTTC.

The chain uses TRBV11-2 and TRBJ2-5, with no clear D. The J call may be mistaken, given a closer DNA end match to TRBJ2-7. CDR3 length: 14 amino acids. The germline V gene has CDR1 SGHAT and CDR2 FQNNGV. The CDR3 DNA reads TGTGCCAGCAGCTTAGCCACCCGAACCTACGAGCAGTACTTC. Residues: CASSLATRTYEQYF.

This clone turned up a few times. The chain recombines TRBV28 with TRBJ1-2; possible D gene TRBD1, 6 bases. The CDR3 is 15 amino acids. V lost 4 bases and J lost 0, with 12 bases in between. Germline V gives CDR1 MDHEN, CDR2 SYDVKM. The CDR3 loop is CASSSGGQANYGYTF. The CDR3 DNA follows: TGTGCCAGCAGTTCTGGGGGCCAAGCTAACTATGGCTACACCTTC.